The source of this TCR beta chain is a study of cytomegalovirus exposure and HLA in healthy donors. The study, taken as a whole, reports: The availability of immune exposure information extended only to CMV serostatus. A few of the chains that were CMV-associated were confirmed in vitro to be specific for CMV antigens. Further analysis was carried out later, and it showed several of the most significant clusters appearing linked to common viral pathogens. Cytomegalovirus-associated status was assigned to 164 TCR beta chains.

Amplification used 60 Vbeta primers and 13 Jbeta primers. Data came from immunoSEQ multiplex PCR; TCRdb stores just in-frame clones and leaves some out. This table holds fewer than 110,000 clones, around 72% found once. A remark on this clone: Its antigen remains unknown.

The germline V and J ends were trimmed by 0 bases and 5 bases, with 11 bases remaining between them. The CDR3 length is 15 residues. The germline V gene encodes CDR1 SGDLS and CDR2 YYNGEE. Sequencing was done on a sample of PBMCs. V gene TRBV9 combines with J gene TRBJ2-2; no clear D. The receptor was isolated from a woman aged 35 to 49 in good health and CMV-seropositive. CDR3 region: CASSVGPSGTGELFF. The CDR3 bases are TGTGCCAGCAGCGTAGGGCCGTCGGGTACCGGGGAGCTGTTTTTT.